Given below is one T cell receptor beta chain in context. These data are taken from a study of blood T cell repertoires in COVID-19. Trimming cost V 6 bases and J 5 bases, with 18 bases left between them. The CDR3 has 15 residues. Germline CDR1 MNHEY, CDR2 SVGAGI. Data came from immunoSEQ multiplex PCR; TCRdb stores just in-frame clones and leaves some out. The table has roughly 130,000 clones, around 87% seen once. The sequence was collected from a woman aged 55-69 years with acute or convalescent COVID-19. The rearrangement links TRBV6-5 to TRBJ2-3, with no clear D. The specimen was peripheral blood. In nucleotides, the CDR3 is TGTGCCAGCAGCCAGGTACTCGGCCAAAGAGATACGCAGTATTTT. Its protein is CASSQVLGQRDTQYF.